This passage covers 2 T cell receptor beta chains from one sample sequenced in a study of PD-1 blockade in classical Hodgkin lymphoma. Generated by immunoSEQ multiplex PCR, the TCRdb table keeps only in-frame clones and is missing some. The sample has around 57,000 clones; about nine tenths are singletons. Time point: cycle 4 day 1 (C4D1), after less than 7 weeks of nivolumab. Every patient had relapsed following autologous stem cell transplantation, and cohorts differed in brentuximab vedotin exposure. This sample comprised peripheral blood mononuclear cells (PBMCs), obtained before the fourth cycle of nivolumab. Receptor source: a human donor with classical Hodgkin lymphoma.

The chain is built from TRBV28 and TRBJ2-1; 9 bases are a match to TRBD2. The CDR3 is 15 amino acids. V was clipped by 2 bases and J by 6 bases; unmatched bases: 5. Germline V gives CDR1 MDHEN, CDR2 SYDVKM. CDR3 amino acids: CASSLTAGGRNEQFF. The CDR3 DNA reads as TGTGCCAGCAGTTTAACAGCGGGGGGCCGCAATGAGCAGTTCTTC.

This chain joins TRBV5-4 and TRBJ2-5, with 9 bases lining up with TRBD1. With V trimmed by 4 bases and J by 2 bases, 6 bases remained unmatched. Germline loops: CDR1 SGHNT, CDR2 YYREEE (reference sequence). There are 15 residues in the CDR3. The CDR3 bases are TGTGCCAGCAGCAAGGACAGGGGCCAGCAAGAGACCCAGTACTTC. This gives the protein CASSKDRGQQETQYF. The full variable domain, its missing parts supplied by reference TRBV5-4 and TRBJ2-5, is ETGVTQSPTHLIKTRGQQVTLRCSSQSGHNTVSWYQQALGQGPQFIFQYYREEENGRGNFPPRFSGLQFPNYSSELNVNALELDDSALYLCASSKDRGQQETQYFGPGTRLLVL.